The T cell receptor beta chain described here comes from a study of OX40 agonist ivuxolimab in advanced cancers. The study's findings and limits: Clonal expansion from baseline to week 6 occurred in both CD4+ and CD8+ T cells. More expanded clones were seen, on average, in CD8+ T cells than in CD4+.

Autoimmune disease history or systemic immunosuppression disqualified patients. Produced via immunoSEQ multiplex PCR; TCRdb's table is partial and in-frame only. The data contain over 100,000 clones, approximately 90% of them seen just once; the ten biggest clones take up about 0.55%. For this clone: The antigen is not known.

The CDR3 has 15 amino acids. The V gene lost 5 bases and the J gene lost 1 base, with 14 bases spanning the gap. Germline lookup yields CDR1 LGHNA and CDR2 YSLEER. The genes are TRBV4-3 and TRBJ1-2; no definite D call. The sequencing used CD4+ or CD8+ T cells sorted from blood, collected in a trial of the OX40 agonist ivuxolimab. This receptor was obtained from an adult with an advanced solid tumor such as melanoma, head and neck, liver or kidney cancer. The CDR3 is CASSLVPGLNYGYTF. The DNA of the CDR3 is TGCGCCAGCAGCTTGGTTCCAGGCCTTAACTATGGCTACACCTTC.